The 2 T cell receptor beta chains below all came from one sample that was sequenced in a study of long-term antiretroviral therapy in people with HIV. This was the immunoSEQ v3.0 assay at survey level. Sequencing was performed with immunoSEQ multiplex PCR; in TCRdb, only in-frame clones are kept and a portion is missing. The table includes tens of thousands of clones, 65% to 90% detected once. The sequencing used unsorted PBMCs, collected approximately 3.5 years after starting antiretroviral therapy. Every receptor here comes from a man between 18 and 35 years old with HIV.

This clone appeared a single time. The V gene is TRBV6-6, the J gene TRBJ1-5; TRBD1 matches at 7 bases. The V gene end was trimmed by 5 bases and the J gene end by 7 bases; junction bases not matched to a gene: 14. There are 16 residues in the CDR3. The germline gives CDR1 MNHNY, CDR2 SVGAGI (reference sequence). The CDR3 nucleotides read TGTGCCAGCAGTGCTTCGACAGGGACATTAGGGCAGCCCCAGCATTTT. This encodes CASSASTGTLGQPQHF.

The chain employs TRBV4-3 and TRBJ1-1; TRBD1 matches at 8 bases. From germline, CDR1 is LGHNA and CDR2 YSLEER. J gave up 0 bases and V 4 bases, and 7 bases lay outside the gene matches. This CDR3 contains 16 residues. The DNA for the CDR3 is TGCGCCAGCAGCCTCCTAAGGACAGGGATGAACACTGAAGCTTTCTTT. This codes for CASSLLRTGMNTEAFF.